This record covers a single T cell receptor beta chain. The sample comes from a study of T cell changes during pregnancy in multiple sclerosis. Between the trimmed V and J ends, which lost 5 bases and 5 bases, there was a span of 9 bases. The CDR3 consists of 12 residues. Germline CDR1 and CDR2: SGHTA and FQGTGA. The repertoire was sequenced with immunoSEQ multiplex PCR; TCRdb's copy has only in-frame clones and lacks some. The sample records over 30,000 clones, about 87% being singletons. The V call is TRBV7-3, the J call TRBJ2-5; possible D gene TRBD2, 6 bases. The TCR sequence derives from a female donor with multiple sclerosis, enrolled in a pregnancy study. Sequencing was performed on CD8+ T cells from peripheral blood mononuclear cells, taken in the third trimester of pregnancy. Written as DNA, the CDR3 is TGTGCCAGCAGCCCCGCGGGGGAGACCCAGTACTTC. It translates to CASSPAGETQYF.